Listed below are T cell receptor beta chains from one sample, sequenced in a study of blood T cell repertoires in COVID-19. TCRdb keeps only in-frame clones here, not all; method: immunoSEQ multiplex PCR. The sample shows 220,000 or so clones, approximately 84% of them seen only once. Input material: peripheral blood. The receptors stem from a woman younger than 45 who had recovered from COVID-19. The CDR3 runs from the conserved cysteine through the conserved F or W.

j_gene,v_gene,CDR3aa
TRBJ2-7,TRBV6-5,CASSYVSRWFYGEQYF
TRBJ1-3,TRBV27,CASSTRAGGNTIYF
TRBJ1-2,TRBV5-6,CASTLSPGQFFNYGYTF
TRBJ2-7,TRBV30,CAWSPRSYEQYF
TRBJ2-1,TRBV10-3,CAINSRGNYEQFF
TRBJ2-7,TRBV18,CASSPTSLGEQYF
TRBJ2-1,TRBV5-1,CASSSSWASGRNEQFF
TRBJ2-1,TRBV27,CASKARGNPYNEQFF
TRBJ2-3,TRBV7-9,CASSLARDSVGTDTQYF
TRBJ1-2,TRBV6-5,CASRTEGYGYTF
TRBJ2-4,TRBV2,CASSDWTDLAKNIQYF
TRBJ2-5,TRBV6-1,CASSERDRGRETQYF
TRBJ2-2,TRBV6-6,CATRRRETGELFF
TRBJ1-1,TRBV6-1,CASSEVQEIGEAFF
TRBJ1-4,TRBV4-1,CASRRVGEKLFF
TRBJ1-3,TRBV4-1,CASSQDGGRGGNTIYF
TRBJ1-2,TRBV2,CASYSPGTNYGYTF
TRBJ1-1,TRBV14,CASSQDRGSIEAFF
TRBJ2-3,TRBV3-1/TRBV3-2,CASSQGGSGGTDTQYF
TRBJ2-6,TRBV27,CASSLGADSGANVLTF
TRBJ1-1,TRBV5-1,CASSLGQSSIKAFF
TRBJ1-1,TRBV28,CASPPTRQGAYAFF